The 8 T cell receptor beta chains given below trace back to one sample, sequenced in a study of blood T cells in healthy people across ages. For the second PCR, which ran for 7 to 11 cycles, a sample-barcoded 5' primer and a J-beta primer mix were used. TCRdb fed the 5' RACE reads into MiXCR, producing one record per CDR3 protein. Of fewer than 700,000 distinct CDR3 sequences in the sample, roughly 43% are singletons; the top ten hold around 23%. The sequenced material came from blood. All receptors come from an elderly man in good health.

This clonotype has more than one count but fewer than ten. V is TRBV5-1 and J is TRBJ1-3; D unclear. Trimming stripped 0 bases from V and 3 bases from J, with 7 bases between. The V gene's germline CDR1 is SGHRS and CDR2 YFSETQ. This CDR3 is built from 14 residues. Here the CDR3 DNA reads TGCGCCAGCAGCTTGGCAGAAAATGGAAACACCATATATTTT. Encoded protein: CASSLAENGNTIYF.

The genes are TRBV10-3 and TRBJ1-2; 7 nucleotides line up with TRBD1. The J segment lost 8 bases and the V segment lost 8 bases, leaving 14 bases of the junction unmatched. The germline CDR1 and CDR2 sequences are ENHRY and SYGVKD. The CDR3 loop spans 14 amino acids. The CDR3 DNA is TGTGCCATCGTCACGGGGCCCCTGACAGGGGGCTACACCTTC. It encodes CAIVTGPLTGGYTF.

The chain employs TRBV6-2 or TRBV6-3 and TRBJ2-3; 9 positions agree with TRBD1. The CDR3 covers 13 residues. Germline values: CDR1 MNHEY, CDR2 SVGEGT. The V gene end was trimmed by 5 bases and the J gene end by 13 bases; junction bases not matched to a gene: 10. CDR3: CASSPNRDRAEYF. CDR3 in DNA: TGTGCCAGCAGTCCCAACAGGGACAGGGCGGAGTATTTT.

The CDR3 nucleotides read TGCAGCGCCTCCCCGGGACAGGTCCATAATGAGCAGTTCTTC. Amino acids: CSASPGQVHNEQFF. The chain joins TRBV29-1 to TRBJ2-1; 8 nucleotides align to TRBD1. In germline, CDR1 is SQVTM, CDR2 ANQGSEA. The CDR3 is 14 residues long. With V trimmed by 7 bases and J by 7 bases, 12 bases remained unmatched.

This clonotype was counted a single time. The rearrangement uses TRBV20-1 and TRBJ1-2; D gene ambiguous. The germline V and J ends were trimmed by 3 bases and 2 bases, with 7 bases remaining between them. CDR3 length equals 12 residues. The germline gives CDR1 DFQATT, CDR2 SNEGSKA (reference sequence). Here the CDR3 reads CSASGQNYGYTF. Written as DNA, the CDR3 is TGCAGTGCTAGTGGTCAGAACTATGGCTACACCTTC.

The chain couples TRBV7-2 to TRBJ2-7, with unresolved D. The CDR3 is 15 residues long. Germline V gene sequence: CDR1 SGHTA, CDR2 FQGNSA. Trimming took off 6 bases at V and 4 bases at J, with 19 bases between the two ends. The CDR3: CASSLSRSPGYEQYF. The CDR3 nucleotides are TGTGCCAGCAGTCTAAGCAGGTCGCCTGGGTACGAGCAGTACTTC.

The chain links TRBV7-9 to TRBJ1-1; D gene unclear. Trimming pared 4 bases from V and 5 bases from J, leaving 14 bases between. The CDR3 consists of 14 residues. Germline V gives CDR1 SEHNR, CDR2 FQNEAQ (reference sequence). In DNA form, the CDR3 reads TGTGCCAGCAGCTCCAAAGCGTCGTTGACTGAAGCTTTCTTT. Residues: CASSSKASLTEAFF.

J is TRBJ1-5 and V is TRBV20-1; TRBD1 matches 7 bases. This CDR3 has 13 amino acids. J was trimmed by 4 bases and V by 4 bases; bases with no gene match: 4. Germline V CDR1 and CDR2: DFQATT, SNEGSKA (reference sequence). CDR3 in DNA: TGCAGTGCTACAGACAGGGAGAATCAGCCCCAGCATTTT. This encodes CSATDRENQPQHF.